This T cell receptor beta chain comes out of a study of technical replicates of blood from a handful of donors. CDR1 and CDR2 from the germline V gene are SGHRS and YFSETQ. The CDR3 consists of 16 residues. Trimming removed 5 bases from V and 3 bases from J, with 17 bases in between. Clones were read by immunoSEQ multiplex PCR, and TCRdb kept only the in-frame ones, dropping some. The table has around 74,000 clones, around 85% seen once. This clonotype was sampled from a human donor in good health. Some clones in this sample may be carry-over from other donors' samples. The chain recombines TRBV5-1 with TRBJ2-2; possibly TRBD2 for D (5 bases). Sequences were obtained from PBMCs. Written as DNA, the CDR3 is TGCGCCAGCAGGCCCGTCGGGGTTAGGGACACCGGGGAGCTGTTTTTT. This sequence encodes CASRPVGVRDTGELFF.